This TCR beta chain originates from a study of identical twins. The CDR3 consists of 16 residues. V lost 0 bases and J 0 bases, leaving 9 bases between the germline ends. Germline CDR1 and CDR2: SGDLS and YYNGEE. Whole-study results and caveats: Out-of-frame TCR alpha sharing observed in monozygotic twins exceeded model estimates.

In regard to this clonotype: The antigen is not known.

TCRdb used MiXCR to reprocess the 5' RACE reads, holding one entry per CDR3 protein. Of some 200,000 distinct CDR3 sequences in the sample, less than 8% are singletons; the top ten hold about 1.8%. In every case, the donor was a healthy Caucasian. These data also formed part of another study, on yellow fever vaccine responses in identical twins.

The rearrangement uses TRBV9 and TRBJ2-2; TRBD1 is a possible D gene (6 bases). This sequence was found in a woman younger than 35 in good health. Sequencing used memory (CD45RO+) T cells sorted from blood. The DNA for the CDR3 is TGTGCCAGCAGCGTAGCTACAGGGTCGAACACCGGGGAGCTGTTTTTT. It is translated as CASSVATGSNTGELFF.